Sequencing of this T cell receptor beta chain was carried out in a study of cytomegalovirus exposure and HLA in healthy donors. Worth noting for this clone: Its matching antigen is unknown. Different DNA sequences within this sample yield the same CDR3.

With 60 Vbeta and 13 Jbeta primers, the PCR was carried out. TCRdb keeps only in-frame clones here, not all; method: immunoSEQ multiplex PCR. Counted here are approximately 78,000 clones, roughly 83% occurring once; the ten biggest clones make up around 2.4%. General study findings and limits: On later analysis, the bulk of CMV-associated TCR beta chains appeared to be HLA-restricted.

The ends lost 3 bases at V and 5 bases at J; junction bases unmatched: 5. Per the germline V gene, CDR1 is MNHEY and CDR2 is SVGAGI. The CDR3 runs 14 residues. What was sequenced was PBMCs. This receptor was identified in a woman aged 45-65 years in good health and CMV-seronegative. The chain employs TRBV6-5 and TRBJ1-1, with 8 bases lining up with TRBD1. CDR3 region: CASSYGQGGTEAFF. The CDR3 nucleotides are TGTGCCAGCAGTTATGGACAGGGAGGAACTGAAGCTTTCTTT.